Listed below are T cell receptor beta chains from one sample, sequenced in a study of T-cell memory formation after mild COVID-19. TCRdb called the 5' RACE reads again in MiXCR, with one record for every CDR3 protein. The data show approximately 54,000 distinct CDR3 sequences, with approximately 12% seen just once and approximately 24% held by the top ten. The sample was PBMCs or a T cell subset sorted from them (not recorded which). The receptors derive from a man aged 18 to 30 who had mild COVID-19 (a few samples of this study predate the infection). Cell type and time point are not known. CDR3s include the opening cysteine and the closing phenylalanine or tryptophan. A D gene is named only where the DNA matches it firmly. Some rows mark clone size as missing; the rest say once, few, many or name a class of expanded clone.

V gene	J gene	D gene	clone size	CDR3 protein	CDR3 DNA
TRBV28	TRBJ1-5	TRBD1	few	CASRGTGRQDQHF	TGTGCCAGCAGAGGGACAGGGCGCCAGGACCAGCATTTT
TRBV5-4	TRBJ2-5	TRBD2	NA	CASSAQLAEETQYF	TGTGCCAGCAGCGCCCAACTAGCGGAGGAGACCCAGTACTTC
TRBV28	TRBJ1-2	NA	few	CASSSVRRLIF	TGTGCCAGCAGTTCCGTCAGACGGCTCATCTTC
TRBV7-2	TRBJ2-7	TRBD2	few	CASTISAASGKPYEQYF	TGTGCCAGCACTATCAGTGCGGCTAGCGGTAAACCCTACGAGCAGTACTTC
TRBV27	TRBJ1-6	NA	few	CASSLYSAGPNSPLHF	TGTGCCAGCAGTTTATATAGTGCAGGGCCTAATTCACCCCTCCACTTT
TRBV7-2	TRBJ2-1	TRBD2	NA	CASSDSGGADNEQFF	TGTGCCAGCAGCGATAGCGGGGGGGCGGATAATGAGCAGTTCTTC
TRBV7-8	TRBJ2-5	NA	many	CASNPGDQETQYF	TGTGCCAGCAACCCCGGGGACCAAGAGACCCAGTACTTC
TRBV9	TRBJ2-7	NA	few	CASSGTSGEQYF	TGTGCCAGCAGCGGAACTAGTGGCGAGCAGTACTTC
TRBV7-2	TRBJ1-5	NA	NA	CASSTRGQQPQHF	TGTGCCAGCAGCACAAGAGGACAACAGCCCCAGCATTTT
TRBV7-6	TRBJ2-2	NA	many	CASSTDAGELFF	TGTGCCAGCAGCACGGACGCCGGGGAGCTGTTTTTT
TRBV6-5	TRBJ2-7	NA	NA	CASSYGSDEQYF	TGTGCCAGCAGTTACGGATCCGACGAGCAGTACTTC
TRBV19	TRBJ1-5	NA	NA	CASSTDRNQPQHF	TGTGCCAGTAGTACCGACAGAAATCAGCCCCAGCATTTT
TRBV5-1	TRBJ2-1	NA	many	CASSLAELSYNEQFF	TGCGCCAGCAGCTTGGCCGAACTCTCCTACAATGAGCAGTTCTTC
TRBV5-4	TRBJ1-4	NA	NA	CASSLDSNDEKLFF	TGTGCCAGCAGCCTCGACAGCAACGATGAAAAACTGTTTTTT
TRBV9	TRBJ1-3	NA	NA	CASSVGSGATGNTIYF	TGTGCCAGCAGCGTAGGATCGGGGGCGACTGGAAACACCATATATTTT
TRBV6-2/TRBV6-3	TRBJ2-3	NA	NA	CASSYTQGGADTQYF	TGTGCCAGCAGTTACACCCAGGGGGGTGCAGATACGCAGTATTTT
TRBV6-5	TRBJ1-1	NA	NA	CASSYSRYGNTEAFF	TGTGCCAGCAGTTACTCTCGGTACGGTAACACTGAAGCTTTCTTT
TRBV3-1	TRBJ2-7	NA	NA	CASSFRGNEQYF	TGTGCCAGCAGCTTTCGGGGGAACGAGCAGTACTTC
TRBV4-1	TRBJ2-5	NA	NA	CASSQDGWRTQYF	TGCGCCAGCAGCCAAGATGGGTGGCGGACCCAGTACTTC
TRBV7-2	TRBJ2-3	NA	NA	CASSFAGLFTDTQYF	TGTGCCAGCAGCTTCGCAGGACTTTTTACAGATACGCAGTATTTT
TRBV6-6	TRBJ1-5	NA	few	CASSQGLVGNQPQHF	TGTGCCAGCAGTCAGGGACTAGTTGGCAATCAGCCCCAGCATTTT
TRBV9	TRBJ1-6	NA	few	CASSTGDSYNSPLHF	TGTGCCAGCAGCACTGGCGACAGTTATAATTCACCCCTCCACTTT
TRBV3-1	TRBJ1-2	NA	NA	CASSPGGRPYGYTF	TGTGCCAGCAGCCCCGGGGGCCGCCCCTATGGCTACACCTTC
TRBV7-3	TRBJ2-3	NA	few	CASSSGEDTQYF	TGTGCCAGCAGCTCGGGGGAGGATACGCAGTATTTT
TRBV5-1	TRBJ2-7	NA	many	CASSLALGSYEQYF	TGCGCCAGCAGCTTGGCGCTGGGATCCTACGAGCAGTACTTC
TRBV11-2	TRBJ2-5	NA	many	CASSRGFQETQYF	TGTGCCAGCAGCAGGGGGTTTCAAGAGACCCAGTACTTC
TRBV6-1	TRBJ2-2	NA	few	CASTKTGGGTGELFF	TGTGCCAGCACCAAGACGGGGGGCGGAACCGGGGAGCTGTTTTTT
TRBV7-8	TRBJ1-1	NA	NA	CASSGDWITEAFF	TGTGCCAGCAGCGGGGACTGGATCACTGAAGCTTTCTTT
TRBV4-2	TRBJ1-1	NA	NA	CASSQVEVGSYTEAFF	TGTGCCAGCAGCCAAGTTGAGGTCGGATCCTACACTGAAGCTTTCTTT
TRBV7-9	TRBJ1-2	NA	few	CASSGSGYTF	TGTGCCAGCAGTGGGTCTGGCTACACCTTC
TRBV5-1	TRBJ1-1	TRBD1	NA	CASSTQGGNTEAFF	TGCGCCAGCAGCACACAGGGGGGGAACACTGAAGCTTTCTTT
TRBV11-2	TRBJ1-2	NA	few	CASSLGPGSGYGYTF	TGTGCCAGCAGCTTAGGCCCGGGAAGTGGCTATGGCTACACCTTC
TRBV4-1	TRBJ2-3	NA	many	CASSQESHPSTDTQYF	TGCGCCAGCAGCCAAGAGTCTCACCCTAGCACAGATACGCAGTATTTT
TRBV20-1	TRBJ2-3	NA	many	CSAPSSTDTQYF	TGCAGTGCTCCCTCAAGCACAGATACGCAGTATTTT
TRBV7-2	TRBJ2-1	TRBD2	many	CASSFSGGAFGNEQFF	TGTGCCAGCAGCTTTAGCGGGGGGGCCTTCGGGAATGAGCAGTTCTTC
TRBV20-1	TRBJ1-2	TRBD1	NA	CSALTGGMEYYGYTF	TGCAGTGCTCTCACAGGGGGCATGGAGTACTATGGCTACACCTTC
TRBV5-1	TRBJ2-2	NA	many	CASSFHELNTGELFF	TGCGCCAGCAGCTTTCATGAACTGAACACCGGGGAGCTGTTTTTT
TRBV3-1	TRBJ1-5	NA	NA	CASSQGAANQPQHF	TGTGCCAGCAGCCAAGGTGCGGCGAATCAGCCCCAGCATTTT
TRBV15	TRBJ2-7	NA	NA	CATSRDGHLADEQYF	TGTGCCACCAGCAGAGATGGACACCTCGCCGACGAGCAGTACTTC
TRBV11-2	TRBJ2-3	TRBD2	few	CASSLVALAGGTDTQYF	TGTGCCAGCAGCTTAGTGGCCCTAGCGGGGGGCACAGATACGCAGTATTTT